A single sample is the source of the 7 T cell receptor beta chains below, sequenced in a study of a mutant IDH1 vaccine in newly diagnosed glioma. Noted time point: baseline, week 1 (first vaccination visit). The treatment is: pre-vaccination baseline after standard-of-care therapy. Only in-frame clones appear in the TCRdb table, and some are missing; sequencing was by immunoSEQ multiplex PCR. This sample has approximately 88,000 clones, with just under 80% found just once. Material: PBMCs, obtained from a glioma patient treated with radiotherapy, temozolomide or both. Source of these receptors: a man aged 40-49 years with glioma.

The V gene is TRBV6-1, the J gene TRBJ2-2; TRBD1 agrees at 8 bases. CDR1 MNHNS and CDR2 SASEGT come from the germline V gene. The length of the CDR3 is 15 residues. The junction had 10 bases not matched to a gene; V was cut back by 6 bases and J by 7 bases. CDR3 DNA: TGTGCCAGCAGAATGTATCAGGGGGCCGGCGGGGAGCTGTTTTTT. This encodes CASRMYQGAGGELFF.

This chain links TRBV18 with TRBJ2-3; 9 bases agree with TRBD2. The CDR3 extends over 14 amino acids. Losses at the gene ends were 0 bases for V and 9 bases for J; bases not matched to a gene: 4. Germline loops: CDR1 KGHSH, CDR2 LQKENI. CDR3 sequence (DNA): TGTGCCAGCTCACCACCGTCTAGCGGGATCACGCAGTATTTT. It specifies CASSPPSSGITQYF.

The chain combines TRBV7-8 with TRBJ1-6; maybe TRBD1 (5 bases). The CDR3 covers 14 residues. V was trimmed by 1 base and J by 9 bases, leaving 10 bases between them. Germline V gene data show CDR1 as SGHVS and CDR2 as FQNEAQ. CDR3 residues: CASSLVAGTSPLHF. DNA of the CDR3: TGTGCCAGCAGCTTAGTGGCAGGGACTTCACCCCTCCACTTT.

The genes are TRBV6-1 and TRBJ2-7; D is ambiguous. Germline assignment: CDR1 MNHNS and CDR2 SASEGT. The CDR3 contains 15 residues. V was shortened by 0 bases and J by 0 bases, with 9 bases between the two germline ends. CDR3 protein: CASSEARQSSYEQYF. The CDR3 DNA reads as TGTGCCAGCAGTGAAGCGCGACAAAGCTCCTACGAGCAGTACTTC.

This clone was found once. The V and J genes are TRBV18 and TRBJ1-6; D gene unclear. Deletions cut 3 bases from V and 5 bases from J, with 5 bases between. The CDR3 totals 13 residues. Germline values: CDR1 KGHSH, CDR2 LQKENI. CDR3 amino acids: CASSPRDNSPLHF. CDR3 nucleotide sequence: TGTGCCAGCTCACCGCGGGATAATTCACCCCTCCACTTT.

The chain combines TRBV9 with TRBJ2-1; 9 nucleotides align to TRBD2. Germline trimming cut 0 bases from V and 0 bases from J; bases unmatched to any gene: 7. The germline gives CDR1 SGDLS, CDR2 YYNGEE. The CDR3 sequence is 18 residues long. CDR3 amino acids: CASSVDVAGVSSYNEQFF. CDR3 DNA sequence: TGTGCCAGCAGCGTAGACGTAGCGGGAGTCTCCTCCTACAATGAGCAGTTCTTC.

The chain is built from TRBV6-1 and TRBJ2-2; no firm D call. V lost 6 bases and J 4 bases, leaving 12 bases between the germline ends. The CDR3 is 14 residues long. The germline CDR1 and CDR2 sequences are MNHNS and SASEGT. The chain's CDR3 is CASSDRVSTGELFF. The CDR3 region has the DNA TGTGCCAGCAGCGACCGGGTTTCCACCGGGGAGCTGTTTTTT.